A selection of T cell receptor beta chains follows, all from one sample in a study of glioma-infiltrating T cells. One entry per CDR3 protein, called by TCRdb with MiXCR from the multiplex PCR reads. Of some 10,000 distinct CDR3 sequences in the sample, 50% to 65% are singletons; the top ten hold around 20%. The specimen sequenced was glioma tissue, nonneoplastic brain tissue, or PBMCs (not recorded which). Receptors were obtained from a human donor with low-grade glioma or glioblastoma, undergoing nonglioma brain surgery, or in good health (not recorded which). The CDR3 runs from the conserved cysteine through the conserved F or W. The D gene is left open where the match is weak. The size field is filled for only some rows; it gives once, few, many or a size class.

>TRBJ2-1|NA|TRBD2|TRBV25-1|19
TGTGCCAGCAGTGAGACCGGGACTAGAGCACTATACTCCTACAATGAGCAGTTCTTC
CASSETGTRALYSYNEQFF
>TRBJ1-5|once|TRBD1|TRBV28|14
TGTGCCAGCAGTTTAGGACAGGACTACCAGCCCCAGCATTTT
CASSLGQDYQPQHF
>TRBJ2-3|once|NA|TRBV20-1|16
TGCAGTGCCAAAGCCGTATACAGGGTAGGCACAGGTACGCAGTATTTT
CSAKAVYRVGTGTQYF
>TRBJ2-1|NA|NA|TRBV6-1|12
TGTGCCAGCATGAGGCCTCACAATGAGCAGTTCTTC
CASMRPHNEQFF
>TRBJ2-1|NA|NA|TRBV6-5|12
TGCGCCAGCAGTTACTCATGGGATGAGCGGTTCTTC
CASSYSWDERFF
>TRBJ1-2|NA|NA|TRBV20-1|14
TGCAGTGCCATAGATCGCAGGGGTGCTTATGGCTACACCTTC
CSAIDRRGAYGYTF
>TRBJ2-7|many|TRBD1|TRBV7-2|13
TGTGCCAGCAGCTTCGACAGGGGACGTGAGCAGTACTTC
CASSFDRGREQYF
>TRBJ1-3|NA|NA|TRBV5-1|12
TGCGCCACAGACAAATCTGGAAACACCATATATTTT
CATDKSGNTIYF
>TRBJ1-1|once|TRBD1|TRBV9|14
TGTGCTAGCAGCGTACAGGGGGCGTCCACTGAAGCTTTCTTT
CASSVQGASTEAFF
>TRBJ1-2|NA|NA|TRBV2|14
TGTGCCAGCAGTCAACAACAGGGAGTATATTGCCACACCTTC
CASSQQQGVYCHTF